This is a list of T cell receptor beta chains from one sample in a study of metastatic and nonmetastatic thyroid tumors. With MiXCR, TCRdb called clones anew from the PCR reads. The sample carries approximately 13,000 clones, approximately 23% recorded once. Input material: adjacent normal tissue. The receptors shown here come from a female donor with papillary thyroid cancer or a benign thyroid nodule (not recorded which). Some clones in this sample may be carry-over from other donors' samples. Both conserved end residues are part of each CDR3. The order of the fields is J gene, V gene, clone size, D gene, CDR3 protein, CDR3 DNA. D genes are given only for firm matches. Size is omitted from some rows. Given values are once, few, many or a class for expanded clones.

j_call: TRBJ2-2; v_call: TRBV5-1; clone_size: .; d_call: TRBD1; cdr3_aa: CASSFRDRGDTGELFF; cdr3_nt: TGCGCCAGCAGCTTCCGGGACAGGGGAGACACCGGGGAGCTGTTTTTT
j_call: TRBJ2-1; v_call: TRBV24-1; clone_size: .; d_call: TRBD2; cdr3_aa: CATSDWTSWRRPEQFF; cdr3_nt: TGTGCCACCAGTGATTGGACTAGCTGGAGGAGACCTGAGCAGTTCTTC
j_call: TRBJ2-5; v_call: TRBV24-1; clone_size: .; d_call: .; cdr3_aa: CAISDSAQETQYF; cdr3_nt: TGTGCCATCAGTGATTCTGCCCAAGAGACCCAGTACTTC
j_call: TRBJ1-2; v_call: TRBV29-1; clone_size: .; d_call: TRBD1; cdr3_aa: CSVDRGHYGYTF; cdr3_nt: TGCAGCGTTGACAGGGGGCACTATGGCTACACCTTC
j_call: TRBJ2-7; v_call: TRBV27; clone_size: .; d_call: TRBD2; cdr3_aa: CASSLIAGDTYEQYF; cdr3_nt: TGTGCCAGCAGTTTAATTGCGGGAGATACCTACGAGCAGTACTTC
j_call: TRBJ1-5; v_call: TRBV3-1; clone_size: .; d_call: TRBD1; cdr3_aa: CASSPGTGNQPQHF; cdr3_nt: TGTGCCAGCAGCCCCGGGACAGGGAATCAGCCCCAGCATTTT
j_call: TRBJ2-1; v_call: TRBV10-3; clone_size: .; d_call: .; cdr3_aa: CAISVGRYYNEQFF; cdr3_nt: TGTGCCATCAGTGTAGGGCGGTATTACAATGAGCAGTTCTTC
j_call: TRBJ2-3; v_call: TRBV20-1; clone_size: .; d_call: TRBD2; cdr3_aa: CSARDPRLATDTQYF; cdr3_nt: TGCAGTGCTAGAGATCCCCGACTAGCCACAGATACGCAGTATTTT
j_call: TRBJ1-6; v_call: TRBV2; clone_size: .; d_call: TRBD1; cdr3_aa: CASRGIGQGTTSGSPLHF; cdr3_nt: TGTGCCAGCAGGGGGATAGGACAGGGGACCACGAGTGGTTCACCCCTCCACTTT
j_call: TRBJ2-1; v_call: TRBV12-3/TRBV12-4; clone_size: medium-sized; d_call: .; cdr3_aa: CASSPSGLANNEQFF; cdr3_nt: TGTGCCAGCAGCCCCTCGGGTTTGGCAAACAATGAGCAGTTCTTC
j_call: TRBJ2-7; v_call: TRBV5-1; clone_size: medium-sized; d_call: .; cdr3_aa: CASSLPGPNASQYF; cdr3_nt: TGCGCCAGCAGCCTACCGGGACCCAACGCGTCGCAGTACTTC
j_call: TRBJ1-1; v_call: TRBV5-1; clone_size: .; d_call: .; cdr3_aa: CASSLVQMSEAFF; cdr3_nt: TGCGCCAGCAGCTTGGTGCAGATGAGTGAAGCTTTCTTT
j_call: TRBJ2-3; v_call: TRBV19; clone_size: few; d_call: TRBD2; cdr3_aa: CASSQSGGRTYTQYF; cdr3_nt: TGTGCCAGTAGCCAATCGGGGGGACGCACCTATACGCAGTATTTT
j_call: TRBJ2-7; v_call: TRBV5-5; clone_size: many; d_call: .; cdr3_aa: CASSLELAGVREEQYF; cdr3_nt: TGTGCCAGCAGCTTGGAGTTAGCTGGGGTTCGGGAGGAGCAGTACTTC